Listed here are 21 T cell receptor beta chains from one sample, sequenced in a study of T cells in Graves' hyperthyroidism and ophthalmopathy (dated by TCRdb to between 2019 and 2020). Library preparation was by multiplex PCR. The listed sequencing device is Illumina HiSeq 2000. The TCR beta CDR3 regions were amplified from the RNA transcripts. The first round of RT-PCR for the TCR CDR3 was performed with the HTBI primer set and the Qiagen OneStep RT-PCR kit. The public reads were reprocessed in TCRdb via fastp at Q25 and MiXCR, keeping in-frame beta chains. Each CDR3 protein gets just one entry, which takes the most common genes and DNA from the rows behind it. For this sample there are more than 500,000 distinct CDR3 sequences; more than 45% appear just once. About 20% of the sample is taken by the ten largest. The material sequenced was peripheral blood or thyroid tissue (not recorded which). Every receptor here comes from an adult woman with Graves' disease, either hyperthyroidism or ophthalmopathy (not recorded which).

The table lists this clonotype with many counts. The gene calls are TRBV5-1 and TRBJ1-2; D is unclear. The CDR3 runs 14 residues. Germline V lookup: CDR1 SGHRS, CDR2 YFSETQ. Trimming took off 0 bases at V and 4 bases at J, with 10 bases between the two ends. The CDR3 DNA reads as TGCGCCAGCAGCTTGGACGGAGCCCTCTATGGCTACACCTTC. Its translation: CASSLDGALYGYTF.

This chain connects TRBV7-3 to TRBJ1-1, with D perhaps TRBD1 (6 bases). The CDR3 has 14 amino acids. V was shortened by 5 bases and J by 6 bases, with 16 bases between the two germline ends. Germline CDR1 SGHTA, CDR2 FQGTGA. The CDR3 DNA follows: TGTGCCAGCAGCACCAACAGGGACCGGGCTGAAGCTTTCTTT. This encodes CASSTNRDRAEAFF.

This clonotype was seen at least ten times. This sequence joins TRBV5-6 and TRBJ1-1; the D is unclear. The V and J ends lost 0 bases and 1 base respectively, with 10 bases between them. The CDR3 extends over 15 amino acids. CDR1 is SGHDT, CDR2 YYEEEE, per germline. The DNA of the CDR3 is TGTGCCAGCAGCTTGGATGAGTCAGGGAACACTGAAGCTTTCTTT. Its protein is CASSLDESGNTEAFF.

Only one count was recorded for this clonotype. One junction end does not reproduce the germline sequence, and a read error may be involved. The gene calls are TRBV5-5 and TRBJ2-6, with D possibly matching TRBD2 (6 bases). The CDR3 is 14 residues long. Germline V gives CDR1 SGHKS, CDR2 YYEKEE (reference sequence). CDR3 region: CASSLDVGGNVLTF. CDR3 bases: TGCGCCAGCAGCTTGGACGTCGGGGGAAACGTCCTGACTTTC.

This chain uses TRBV29-1 with TRBJ2-5; TRBD1 or TRBD2 may be the D gene (5 bases each). CDR3 size: 15 residues. CDR1 is SQVTM and CDR2 is ANQGSEA in the germline V gene. The V end lost 0 bases, the J end lost 2 bases, and 13 bases lay between the germline ends. The CDR3 nucleotides are TGCAGCGTTGAAGAAGGGGAGACAATTCAAGAGACCCAGTACTTC. Residues: CSVEEGETIQETQYF.

This clonotype has at least ten counts. The chain joins TRBV9 to TRBJ2-5; 7 nucleotides agree with TRBD1. CDR3 length: 13 amino acids. V shed 0 bases and J 9 bases; nucleotides not matched to a gene: 5. The germline CDR1 and CDR2 sequences are SGDLS and YYNGEE. Written as DNA, the CDR3 is TGTGCCAGCAGCGTAGTTGGCCAGGGGGCCCAGTACTTC. Amino acid sequence: CASSVVGQGAQYF.

This clonotype was counted at least ten times. The genes are TRBV6-5 and TRBJ2-5, with D perhaps matching TRBD1 or TRBD2 (5 bases each). CDR1 MNHEY and CDR2 SVGAGI come from the germline V gene. The CDR3 has 14 residues. The V end lost 5 bases, the J end lost 2 bases, and 12 bases lay between the germline ends. CDR3 sequence reads: CASSVWGPQETQYF. For the CDR3, the DNA is TGTGCCAGCAGTGTCTGGGGACCTCAAGAGACCCAGTACTTC.

This clonotype was seen ten or more times. This chain joins TRBV4-1 and TRBJ1-2, with D unclear. Trimming took off 2 bases at V and 1 base at J, with 14 bases between the two ends. The germline gives CDR1 MGHRA, CDR2 YSYEKL. The CDR3 sequence is 16 residues long. CDR3 residues: CASSQIGRPNNYGYTF. The CDR3 nucleotides are TGCGCCAGCAGCCAAATAGGACGGCCGAATAACTATGGCTACACCTTC.

This clonotype appeared a single time. The DNA is left out, because the CDR3 cannot be placed on it with certainty; the CDR3 is given as TCRdb lists it. The chain is built from TRBV7-3 and TRBJ2-2. Germline V gives CDR1 SGHTA, CDR2 FQGTGA. The CDR3 has 11 residues if both end residues are counted. The CDR3 protein is CASSLRGSCFF.

Points on this clonotype: Without the conserved terminal phenylalanine or tryptophan, this CDR3 likely stems from a read error. The limits of the CDR3 on the DNA are not certain, so only TCRdb's listed CDR3 is given. The chain recombines TRBV7-9 with TRBJ2-6; the D call in the table, TRBD2, was not verified against the DNA. The CDR3 is made up of 19 amino acids, end residues included. Germline V gives CDR1 SEHNR, CDR2 FQNEAQ (reference sequence). The chain's CDR3 is CASSTRTSGGSSGANVLVL.

The chain employs TRBV6-1 and TRBJ1-5, with D hard to call. V dropped 6 bases and J dropped 11 bases, with 17 bases sitting between them. The CDR3 is 13 amino acids. Germline CDR1 MNHNS, CDR2 SASEGT. The CDR3 nucleotides are TGTGCCAGCAGGAGGGCTAGCGGGGAGACCCAGCATTTT. The encoded protein is CASRRASGETQHF.

The chain couples TRBV19 to TRBJ2-3; a possible D gene is TRBD2 (6 bases). CDR1 is LNHDA and CDR2 is SQIVND in the germline V gene (reference sequence). V shed 8 bases and J shed 0 bases, with 18 bases lying between them. The CDR3 extends over 16 amino acids. The CDR3 coding sequence is TGTGCCAGTCACAGCCGCCCGGGAGCTAGCACAGATACGCAGTATTTT. Protein sequence: CASHSRPGASTDTQYF.

The J gene is TRBJ2-5, the V gene TRBV12-3 or TRBV12-4; D not resolved. The CDR3 extends over 9 amino acids. Trimming shortened V by 6 bases and J by 9 bases, and 5 bases separated the two germline ends. The CDR3 DNA reads as TGTGCCAGCAGACGGTCCCAGTACTTC. This gives the protein CASRRSQYF.

This clonotype was seen ten or more times. The chain combines TRBV13 with TRBJ2-7, with D possibly being TRBD1 (6 bases). Trimming pared 5 bases from V and 5 bases from J, leaving 13 bases between. CDR3 length: 13 residues. Looked up from germline, CDR1 is PRHDT and CDR2 is FYEKMQ (reference sequence). CDR3 sequence (DNA): TGTGCCAGCAGCGAGAACAGGGACGACGAGCAGTACTTC. Translation: CASSENRDDEQYF.

The chain uses TRBV9 and TRBJ2-2, with D possibly TRBD1 on 5 matching bases. From germline, CDR1 is SGDLS and CDR2 YYNGEE. The germline V and J ends were trimmed by 4 bases and 13 bases, with 5 bases remaining between them. The CDR3 totals 9 residues. CDR3 DNA: TGTGCCAGCAGCAGGGGGCTGTTTTTT. This gives the protein CASSRGLFF.

V and J are TRBV29-1 and TRBJ2-2, with TRBD2 matching over 10 bases. The V and J ends lost 5 bases and 2 bases, in that order; junction bases with no gene match: 8. CDR1 is SQVTM and CDR2 is ANQGSEA in the germline V gene. The CDR3 is made up of 16 amino acids. The CDR3 DNA reads as TGCAGCGTTAGGCTAGCGGGAGCCCCCAACACCGGGGAGCTGTTTTTT. Its translation is CSVRLAGAPNTGELFF.

Ten or more counts support this clonotype. The chain combines TRBV4-1 with TRBJ1-5; TRBD1 is a possible D gene (5 bases). The CDR3 runs 14 residues. V was clipped by 0 bases and J by 6 bases, with 9 bases between them. Germline V CDR1 and CDR2: MGHRA, YSYEKL. The CDR3 reads CASSQDRGFQPQHF. CDR3 sequence (DNA): TGCGCCAGCAGCCAAGATAGGGGCTTTCAGCCCCAGCATTTT.

The chain combines TRBV10-2 with TRBJ2-1, with D possibly called TRBD1 or TRBD2 (5 bases each). Germline V gene data show CDR1 as WSHSY and CDR2 as SAAADI. CDR3 length: 16 amino acids. Trimming shortened V by 2 bases and J by 6 bases, and 17 bases separated the two germline ends. The DNA of the CDR3 is TGCGCCAGCAGTGAGCACAATGAGGGACCTCTCAATGAGCAGTTCTTC. Translated, it gives CASSEHNEGPLNEQFF.

J is TRBJ2-1 and V is TRBV29-1; D possibly uses TRBD1 or TRBD2 (5 bases each). V lost 4 bases to trimming and J lost 10 bases, with 17 bases between them. The germline V gene has CDR1 SQVTM and CDR2 ANQGSEA. This CDR3 contains 13 residues. CDR3 DNA: TGCAGCGTTGGTCCCCCTTGGGACGGAGAGCAGTTCTTC. This gives the protein CSVGPPWDGEQFF.

The chain couples TRBV20-1 to TRBJ2-5, with unresolved D. The J call may be wrong; the DNA end is better matched by TRBJ2-7. Germline V gene data show CDR1 as DFQATT and CDR2 as SNEGSKA (reference sequence). The CDR3 extends over 12 amino acids. In nucleotides, the CDR3 is TGCAGTGCTAGACCGTTCTGGGACGAGCAGTACTTC. As protein: CSARPFWDEQYF.

This clonotype occurred once. The rearrangement uses TRBV6-5 and TRBJ2-7; TRBD2 is a possible D gene (6 bases). CDR1 and CDR2 from the germline V gene are MNHEY and SVGAGI. This CDR3 comprises 13 residues. Trimming removed 8 bases at V and 2 bases at J, with 13 bases between. The CDR3 nucleotides are TGTGCCAGCCTCGGGGGATCAACCTACGAGCAGTACTTC. Protein: CASLGGSTYEQYF.